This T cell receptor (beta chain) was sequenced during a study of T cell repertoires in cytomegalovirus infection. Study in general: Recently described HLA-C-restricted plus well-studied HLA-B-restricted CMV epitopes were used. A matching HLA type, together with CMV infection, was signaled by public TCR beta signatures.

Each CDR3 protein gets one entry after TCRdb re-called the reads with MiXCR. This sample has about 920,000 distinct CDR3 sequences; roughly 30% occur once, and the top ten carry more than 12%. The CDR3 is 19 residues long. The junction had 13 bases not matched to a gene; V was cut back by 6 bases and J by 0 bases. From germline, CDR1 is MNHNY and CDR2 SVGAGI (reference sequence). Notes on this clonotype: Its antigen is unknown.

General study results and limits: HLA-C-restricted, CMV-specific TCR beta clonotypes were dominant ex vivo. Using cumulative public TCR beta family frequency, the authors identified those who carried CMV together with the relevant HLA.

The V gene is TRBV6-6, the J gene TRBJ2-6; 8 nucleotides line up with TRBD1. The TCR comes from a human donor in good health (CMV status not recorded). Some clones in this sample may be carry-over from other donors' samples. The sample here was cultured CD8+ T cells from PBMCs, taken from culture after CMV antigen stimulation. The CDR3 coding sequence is TGTGCCAGCAGGGGATTGGGGGACAGGCTTGACTCTGGGGCCAACGTCCTGACTTTC. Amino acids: CASRGLGDRLDSGANVLTF.